This is a list of T cell receptor beta chains from one sample in a study of T cell responses to AZD1222 COVID-19 vaccine. TCRdb's copy holds only in-frame clones and misses some; the assay was immunoSEQ multiplex PCR. This sample carries about 120,000 clones, approximately 88% of them seen once, and the ten largest clones take 5% to 6%. The sequences come from peripheral blood, collected on day 0 of AZD1222 vaccination. These receptors were obtained from an adult in good health. CDR3s include the opening cysteine and the closing phenylalanine or tryptophan. D genes are given only for firm matches. The size field is filled for only some rows; it gives once, few, many or a size class.

TRBV10-3	-	TRBJ1-4	-	CAISDRLTNEKLFF	TGTGCCATCAGTGACCGACTAACCAATGAAAAACTGTTTTTT
TRBV18	once	TRBJ1-5	-	CASSPQEVLVYQPQHF	TGTGCCAGCTCACCCCAAGAGGTTCTAGTATACCAGCCCCAGCATTTT
TRBV9	-	TRBJ1-6	-	CASSVAGSSYNSPLHF	TGTGCCAGCAGCGTAGCGGGGAGCTCCTATAATTCACCCCTCCACTTT
TRBV6-5	-	TRBJ1-2	-	CASNRDAGNYGYTF	TGTGCCAGCAACCGGGACGCAGGGAACTATGGCTACACCTTC
TRBV4-3	-	TRBJ2-7	-	CASSQFVTYEQYF	TGCGCCAGCAGCCAATTCGTTACCTACGAGCAGTACTTC
TRBV5-1	-	TRBJ2-3	-	CASRDGTSTDTQYF	TGCGCCAGCCGGGACGGGACTAGCACAGATACGCAGTATTTT
TRBV10-1	-	TRBJ2-7	TRBD2	CASSKTGLDEQYF	TGCGCCAGCAGTAAGACGGGACTAGACGAGCAGTACTTC
TRBV18	-	TRBJ1-2	-	CASSPGEGRYDGYTF	TGTGCCAGCTCACCCGGGGAGGGCCGCTATGACGGCTACACCTTC
TRBV6-5	few	TRBJ1-2	-	CASSYVRDYGYTF	TGTGCCAGCAGTTACGTGAGGGACTATGGCTACACCTTC
TRBV15	-	TRBJ2-3	TRBD1	CATSRDRGRGTDTQYF	TGTGCCACCAGCAGAGATCGGGGCAGGGGGACAGATACGCAGTATTTT
TRBV6-1	-	TRBJ1-2	-	CASSDQGNVSGYTF	TGTGCCAGCAGTGATCAGGGGAACGTCTCTGGCTACACCTTC
TRBV7-2	-	TRBJ1-1	-	CASSLGQLSGRTEAFF	TGTGCCAGCAGCCTGGGACAACTCTCGGGCCGGACTGAAGCTTTCTTT
TRBV11-2	-	TRBJ2-3	-	CASSGQPGVRTDTQYF	TGTGCCAGCAGCGGGCAACCGGGAGTTCGCACAGATACGCAGTATTTT
TRBV6-1	-	TRBJ1-4	-	CASSEVPVSANEKLFF	TGTGCCAGCAGTGAAGTCCCCGTGTCGGCTAATGAAAAACTGTTTTTT
TRBV27	-	TRBJ2-1	TRBD2	CASSLAGGSYNEQFF	TGTGCCAGCAGTTTGGCGGGGGGTAGCTACAATGAGCAGTTCTTC
TRBV12-3/TRBV12-4	-	TRBJ1-1	-	CASSWTTNTEAFF	TGTGCCAGCAGTTGGACTACGAACACTGAAGCTTTCTTT
TRBV5-6	-	TRBJ1-2	-	CASSTTVNYGYTF	TGTGCCAGCAGCACGACAGTTAACTATGGCTACACCTTC
TRBV30	-	TRBJ1-1	TRBD1	CAWSPPDRSTEAFF	TGTGCCTGGAGTCCGCCGGACAGGTCCACTGAAGCTTTCTTT
TRBV6-5	-	TRBJ2-1	-	CASSSIGFADEQFF	TGTGCCAGCAGTTCGATAGGTTTCGCGGATGAGCAGTTCTTC
TRBV3-1/TRBV3-2	-	TRBJ2-3	TRBD2	CASSQLAGGPDTQYF	TGTGCCAGCAGCCAACTAGCGGGAGGGCCAGATACGCAGTATTTT
TRBV5-4	few	TRBJ1-2	-	CASSPREDDYGYTF	TGTGCCAGCAGCCCGAGGGAAGACGACTATGGCTACACCTTC
TRBV27	-	TRBJ1-1	-	CASRATGGLSEAFF	TGTGCCAGCAGGGCTACAGGCGGCCTATCTGAAGCTTTCTTT
TRBV11-3	-	TRBJ2-1	-	CASSLVGEGVGNEQFF	TGTGCCAGCAGCTTAGTAGGTGAAGGGGTCGGCAATGAGCAGTTCTTC
TRBV7-3	-	TRBJ1-1	-	CASSPGSGGNTEAFF	TGTGCCAGCAGCCCGGGGAGCGGAGGGAACACTGAAGCTTTCTTT
TRBV7-2	-	TRBJ1-1	-	CASSLRGRNTEAFF	TGTGCCAGCAGCCTCAGAGGCCGTAACACTGAAGCTTTCTTT
TRBV7-8	-	TRBJ1-2	-	CASSLAGTARGYTF	TGTGCCAGCAGCTTAGCGGGAACAGCGAGAGGCTACACCTTC
TRBV19	once	TRBJ1-3	TRBD1	CASSPQGAMTGNTIYF	TGTGCCAGTAGTCCACAGGGGGCGATGACTGGAAACACCATATATTTT
TRBV5-1	once	TRBJ2-7	-	CASSGEHLGRYF	TGCGCCAGCAGCGGGGAGCACCTCGGACGGTACTTC
TRBV5-4	few	TRBJ2-7	-	CASSPPASDSYEQYF	TGTGCCAGCAGCCCTCCGGCCAGCGACTCCTACGAGCAGTACTTC